These 25 T cell receptor beta chains were all obtained from the same sample, sequenced in a study of cytomegalovirus exposure and HLA in healthy donors. PCR amplification relied on 60 Vbeta primers (plus 13 Jbeta primers). TCRdb's table, derived via immunoSEQ multiplex PCR, lists solely in-frame clones and lacks some. The sample lists some 200,000 clones; roughly four fifths were seen once. Specimen: PBMCs. The receptors were sampled from a woman between 18 and 30 years old in good health and CMV-seronegative.

DNA for the CDR3: TGTGCCAGCAACCCCTTTACAGGGCTAGCGGGAGGGCCCTACGAGCAGTACTTC. Its translation: CASNPFTGLAGGPYEQYF. The gene calls are TRBV27 and TRBJ2-7; TRBD2 aligns across 12 bases. Trimming took 7 bases from V and 2 from J; bases not matched to a gene: 15. CDR3 length: 18 residues. CDR1 and CDR2 from the germline V gene are MNHEY and SMNVEV (reference sequence).

The V and J genes are TRBV7-7 and TRBJ2-1; 9 nucleotides align to TRBD1. V shed 4 bases and J 4 bases; nucleotides not matched to a gene: 2. This CDR3 is 14 amino acids long. Germline V gene sequence: CDR1 SSHAT, CDR2 FNYEAQ (reference sequence). In nucleotides, the CDR3 is TGTGCCAGCAGCTCCGGGACAGGGTACAATGAGCAGTTCTTC. Encoded protein: CASSSGTGYNEQFF. Complete variable domain (other parts from reference TRBV7-7 and TRBJ2-1): GAGVSQSPRYKVTKRGQDVTLRCDPISSHATLYWYQQALGQGPEFLTYFNYEAQPDKSGLPSDRFSAERPEGSISTLTIQRTEQRDSAMYRCASSSGTGYNEQFFGPGTRLTVL.

This chain joins TRBV5-1 and TRBJ2-3; tentatively, D is TRBD2 (5 bases). V gave up 0 bases and J gave up 6 bases, with 5 bases separating them. This CDR3 is built from 12 residues. Germline loops: CDR1 SGHRS, CDR2 YFSETQ. CDR3 DNA sequence: TGCGCCAGCAGCTTGGGGGAGGATACGCAGTATTTT. This gives the protein CASSLGEDTQYF.

V is TRBV5-1 and J is TRBJ2-2, with 7 bases lining up with TRBD2. Germline assignment: CDR1 SGHRS and CDR2 YFSETQ. V lost 4 bases, J lost 1 base, and 7 bases stayed unmatched. The CDR3 length is 16 residues. CDR3 DNA: TGCGCCAGCAGCAGGGGACTAAAGATGAACACCGGGGAGCTGTTTTTT. Translating gives CASSRGLKMNTGELFF.

DNA of the CDR3: TGCGCCAGCAGTCAATCCCGAACAGGTGGTCACGAGCAGTACTTC. This sequence encodes CASSQSRTGGHEQYF. The V call is TRBV23-1, the J call TRBJ2-7; D may be TRBD1 (5 bases). TRBV23-1 has ORF status, its function being uncertain. The ends were cut back, 0 bases at V and 5 bases at J, with 14 bases in the middle. The CDR3 consists of 15 residues.

The gene calls are TRBV5-1 and TRBJ2-2, with TRBD2 as a possible D gene (6 bases). The CDR3 sequence is 14 residues long. CDR1 and CDR2 (germline): SGHRS, YFSETQ. Trimming stripped 4 bases from V and 4 bases from J, with 11 bases between. The CDR3 DNA reads TGCGCCAGCAGCCCGGGGACTCCCACCGGGGAGCTGTTTTTT. This gives the protein CASSPGTPTGELFF.

The V and J genes are TRBV6-1 and TRBJ2-7; 10 bases are a match to TRBD2. CDR3 length: 16 amino acids. After removal of 4 bases from V and 0 bases from J, the junction contained 6 bases not matched to a gene. Germline-derived CDR1 and CDR2 are MNHNS and SASEGT. The DNA of the CDR3 is TGTGCCAGCAGTGTCTGGACTAGCGGTGTCTCCTACGAGCAGTACTTC. It codes for CASSVWTSGVSYEQYF.

The chain has TRBV27 and TRBJ2-7; 7 positions match TRBD2. V was clipped by 3 bases and J by 0 bases; unmatched bases: 8. Germline values: CDR1 MNHEY, CDR2 SMNVEV (reference sequence). This CDR3 spans 16 amino acids. The CDR3 coding sequence is TGTGCCAGCAGTTTTAGGGCGACTAGCAGCTCCTACGAGCAGTACTTC. Amino acid sequence: CASSFRATSSSYEQYF.

The V and J genes are TRBV6-5 and TRBJ1-2, with TRBD1 matching 8 bases. CDR1 and CDR2 (germline): MNHEY, SVGAGI. V was clipped by 6 bases and J by 4 bases; unmatched bases: 4. This CDR3 is built from 13 residues. The CDR3 bases are TGTGCCAGCAGCCCCGGGACAGGCTATGGCTACACCTTC. Amino acids: CASSPGTGYGYTF.

The chain combines TRBV19 with TRBJ2-1; 9 bases match TRBD1. The ends lost 9 bases at V and 8 bases at J; junction bases unmatched: 14. The CDR3 covers 15 residues. Looked up from germline, CDR1 is LNHDA and CDR2 is SQIVND (reference sequence). The CDR3: CASRTTTGGGDEQFF. The DNA for the CDR3 is TGTGCCAGCAGGACGACGACAGGGGGTGGGGATGAGCAGTTCTTC.

The chain combines TRBV5-4 with TRBJ1-1, with unresolved D. CDR3 length: 13 amino acids. Germline CDR1 is SGHNT and CDR2 is YYREEE (reference sequence). The germline V and J ends were trimmed by 0 bases and 5 bases, with 8 bases remaining between them. The CDR3 DNA reads as TGTGCCAGCAGCTTGGAGGCGGCTACTGAAGCTTTCTTT. This encodes CASSLEAATEAFF.

This clone was detected once. The chain combines TRBV29-1 with TRBJ2-7; tentatively, D is TRBD2 (5 bases). This CDR3 is built from 11 residues. Germline CDR1 SQVTM, CDR2 ANQGSEA. V was trimmed by 1 base and J by 7 bases, leaving 8 bases between them. The CDR3 sequence is CSVEATGEQYF. CDR3 DNA: TGCAGCGTTGAAGCCACGGGGGAGCAGTACTTC.

This clone was counted between two and nine times. This chain connects TRBV10-3 to TRBJ1-1, with 8 bases matching TRBD1. Per the germline V gene, CDR1 is ENHRY and CDR2 is SYGVKD. The CDR3 has 15 residues. V lost 7 bases to trimming and J lost 2 bases; unmatched junction nucleotides: 9. CDR3 residues: CAIKDRGRPNTEAFF. CDR3 in DNA: TGTGCCATCAAAGACAGGGGCCGTCCTAACACTGAAGCTTTCTTT.

The chain is built from TRBV6-5 and TRBJ2-2; 7 bases line up with TRBD2. This CDR3 has 14 amino acids. The junction had 9 bases not matched to a gene; V was cut back by 7 bases and J by 7 bases. Germline values: CDR1 MNHEY, CDR2 SVGAGI. The CDR3 loop is CASTPASGYGELFF. The CDR3 DNA reads TGTGCCAGCACTCCCGCTAGCGGTTACGGGGAGCTGTTTTTT.

The V gene is TRBV5-1, the J gene TRBJ1-5; the D is unclear. Per the germline V gene, CDR1 is SGHRS and CDR2 is YFSETQ. The V end was cut by 4 bases, the J end by 0 bases, with 11 bases between. The CDR3 runs to 15 residues. Written as DNA, the CDR3 is TGCGCCAGCAGCGTGTCCGGGGTTAGCAATCAGCCCCAGCATTTT. It translates to CASSVSGVSNQPQHF.

A few counts support this clone. The chain has TRBV6-5 and TRBJ1-1; 7 nucleotides align to TRBD1. Germline loops: CDR1 MNHEY, CDR2 SVGAGI. There are 15 residues in the CDR3. V lost 5 bases to trimming and J lost 1 base; unmatched junction nucleotides: 7. DNA for the CDR3: TGTGCCAGCAGTCCACGGGACAGAAGGAACACTGAAGCTTTCTTT. Its protein is CASSPRDRRNTEAFF.

This clone turned up a few times. This chain links TRBV5-1 with TRBJ2-7; perhaps TRBD2 as D (6 bases). Trimming removed 0 bases at V and 7 bases at J, with 14 bases between. CDR1 is SGHRS, CDR2 YFSETQ, per germline. The CDR3 length is 14 residues. The CDR3 reads CASSLGRGSGEQYF. Here the CDR3 DNA reads TGCGCCAGCAGCTTGGGGAGGGGATCCGGTGAGCAGTACTTC.

V is TRBV7-9 and J is TRBJ1-2; 10 bases fit TRBD1. This CDR3 region has 15 residues. V dropped 4 bases and J dropped 7; count of bases not matched to a gene: 9. CDR1 and CDR2 from the germline V gene are SEHNR and FQNEAQ (reference sequence). The CDR3 protein is CASSWYPGQGRGYTF. The CDR3 region has the DNA TGTGCCAGCAGCTGGTACCCGGGACAGGGGCGTGGCTACACCTTC.

On this clone itself: At one of its ends the junction is not consistent with the germline gene, which may arise from a read error. CDR3 DNA sequence: TGTTCCAGCAGCTTCCAGTCGGGGGGCTACACCTTC. Residues: CSSSFQSGGYTF. The chain uses TRBV7-9 and TRBJ1-2; D unresolved. Germline values: CDR1 SEHNR, CDR2 FQNEAQ (reference sequence). This CDR3 is built from 12 residues.

The CDR3 sequence is CASSSDRGPSYGYTF. The CDR3 nucleotides read TGTGCCAGCTCATCGGACCGAGGGCCCTCCTATGGCTACACCTTC. The rearrangement links TRBV18 to TRBJ1-2; D not resolved. Per the germline V gene, CDR1 is KGHSH and CDR2 is LQKENI. This CDR3 is built from 15 residues. V was pared by 5 bases and J by 4 bases, with 17 bases between.

The rearrangement links TRBV29-1 to TRBJ1-1, with a possible D match to TRBD1 (5 bases). The CDR3 is 12 residues long. Trimming shortened V by 8 bases and J by 1 base, and 11 bases separated the two germline ends. Germline CDR1 and CDR2: SQVTM and ANQGSEA. The CDR3 bases are TGCAGCTCCTACGGGGGGAACACTGAAGCTTTCTTT. Protein sequence: CSSYGGNTEAFF.

As to this clone: The sample has other DNA sequences that encode this CDR3 too. The chain has TRBV6-1 and TRBJ2-5; D remains unclear. CDR1 MNHNS and CDR2 SASEGT come from the germline V gene. The CDR3 is made up of 12 amino acids. The ends were cut back, 6 bases at V and 4 bases at J, with 9 bases in the middle. The CDR3 nucleotides read TGTGCCAGCAGGGGTACGGGAGAGACCCAGTACTTC. Protein sequence: CASRGTGETQYF.

The V call is TRBV7-2, the J call TRBJ1-1; D is undetermined. The V end was cut by 5 bases, the J end by 8 bases, with 9 bases between. The CDR3 is made up of 11 amino acids. CDR1 and CDR2 (germline): SGHTA, FQGNSA. The CDR3, as DNA: TGTGCCAGCAGCGCGGAATACGAAGCTTTCTTT. Translating it yields CASSAEYEAFF.

In its sample, this clone was seen once. The genes are TRBV1 and TRBJ2-1; TRBD2 is the table's D call and was not checked against the DNA. TRBV1 is marked as a pseudogene. This CDR3 region has 17 residues. The CDR3 reads CTYLWGLAGERHNEQFF. CDR3 nucleotides: TGCACCTATTTATGGGGCCTAGCGGGAGAGCGTCACAATGAGCAGTTCTTC.

The chain's CDR3 is CASSLLAGPNTGELFF. The CDR3 DNA reads TGTGCCAGCTCACTACTAGCGGGGCCGAACACCGGGGAGCTGTTTTTT. This sequence joins TRBV18 and TRBJ2-2, with 10 bases identical to TRBD2. Germline CDR1 reads KGHSH; CDR2 reads LQKENI. Trimming at V came to 4 bases and at J to 0 bases, leaving 2 bases not matched to a gene. This CDR3 spans 16 amino acids.